Shown below are 27 T cell receptor beta chains from a single sample sequenced in a study of early T cells in non-severe SARS-CoV-2 infection. MiXCR, run by TCRdb on the 5' RACE reads, gives a single entry per CDR3 protein. The sample yields some 77,000 distinct CDR3 sequences, around 16% seen once. The sample comprised whole blood. The receptors derive from an adult who was a healthcare worker with PCR-confirmed SARS-CoV-2 infection or an uninfected control (not recorded which).

Turning to this clonotype: One junction end does not reproduce the germline sequence, and a read error may be involved. The chain uses TRBV11-2 and TRBJ2-5, with 7 bases matching TRBD1. The CDR3 spans 14 residues. Germline loops: CDR1 SGHAT, CDR2 FQNNGV. CDR3 protein: CASSLSTGAETRYF. The CDR3 DNA reads TGTGCCAGCAGCTTGTCTACAGGGGCAGAGACCCGGTACTTC.

This clonotype was seen many times. The CDR3 protein is CSARDPTVAFSGNTIYF. As DNA, the CDR3 is TGCAGTGCTAGAGACCCAACGGTGGCCTTCTCTGGAAACACCATATATTTT. The gene calls are TRBV20-1 and TRBJ1-3; D unclear. The CDR3 runs to 17 residues. The ends were cut back, 0 bases at V and 0 bases at J, with 15 bases in the middle. The germline V gene has CDR1 DFQATT and CDR2 SNEGSKA (reference sequence).

This clonotype was seen ten or more times. The rearrangement uses TRBV7-9 and TRBJ1-1; D is unresolved. The CDR3 extends over 16 amino acids. V was clipped by 5 bases and J by 7 bases, with 23 bases between them. CDR1 and CDR2 from the germline V gene are SEHNR and FQNEAQ (reference sequence). The CDR3 DNA sequence: TGTGCCAGCAGCCCTCATTCCGGGGTTGTTGCGATTGAAGCTTTCTTT. This encodes CASSPHSGVVAIEAFF.

The gene calls are TRBV28 and TRBJ1-1; no definite D call. The CDR3 runs to 14 residues. V lost 3 bases to trimming and J lost 0 bases, with 8 bases between them. The germline CDR1 and CDR2 sequences are MDHEN and SYDVKM. The CDR3 coding sequence is TGTGCCAGCAGTTTGGGGATACTGAACACTGAAGCTTTCTTT. Translation: CASSLGILNTEAFF.

This clonotype was counted at least ten times. The rearrangement uses TRBV5-1 and TRBJ1-1; 9 bases align to TRBD1. Germline CDR1 is SGHRS and CDR2 is YFSETQ. The CDR3 is 14 residues long. V gave up 1 base and J gave up 6 bases; unmatched junction bases: 4. Here the CDR3 DNA reads TGCGCCAGCAGCTTGCCCGGACAGGGGTCTGAAGCTTTCTTT. It yields the protein CASSLPGQGSEAFF.

The rearrangement uses TRBV11-3 and TRBJ2-1, with 12 positions matching TRBD2. V shed 3 bases, J shed 6 bases, and the junction held 6 bases outside the gene matches. Germline CDR1 is SGHNT and CDR2 is YENEEA. The CDR3 has 16 residues. As DNA, the CDR3 is TGTGCCAGCAGCTTTAGTACTAGCGGGGGGCCCAATGAGCAGTTCTTC. Protein: CASSFSTSGGPNEQFF.

This clonotype was seen repeatedly, ten times or more. Here the CDR3 DNA reads TGTGCCAGCAGTTTGGTACCTAGCGGGGGGTTCTACGAGCAGTACTTC. Translating gives CASSLVPSGGFYEQYF. V usage is TRBV28 and J usage is TRBJ2-7; 11 bases are a match to TRBD2. Germline-derived CDR1 and CDR2 are MDHEN and SYDVKM. The CDR3 extends over 16 amino acids. V dropped 3 bases and J dropped 3; count of bases not matched to a gene: 7.

This clonotype was detected only a few times. The V and J genes are TRBV20-1 and TRBJ2-5; 7 nucleotides agree with TRBD1. Germline V gives CDR1 DFQATT, CDR2 SNEGSKA (reference sequence). CDR3 length: 16 residues. J gave up 1 base and V 3 bases, and 11 bases lay outside the gene matches. CDR3 nucleotide sequence: TGCAGTGCTAGGGATGACAGGGACCCCTTCCAAGAGACCCAGTACTTC. It codes for CSARDDRDPFQETQYF.

The chain is built from TRBV30 and TRBJ2-7, with 8 positions matching TRBD1. CDR1 and CDR2 from the germline V gene are GTSNPN and SVGIG (reference sequence). The CDR3 length is 14 residues. J was trimmed by 0 bases and V by 8 bases; bases with no gene match: 9. This chain's CDR3 is CAGTGGRSSYEQYF. The CDR3 nucleotides are TGTGCCGGAACAGGGGGAAGGAGCTCCTACGAGCAGTACTTC.

The chain is built from TRBV3-1 and TRBJ1-1; the D gene is possibly TRBD1 (6 bases). Germline V CDR1 and CDR2: LGHDT, YNNKEL (reference sequence). Trimming removed 1 base from V and 1 base from J, with 7 bases in between. The CDR3 is 14 residues long. Written as DNA, the CDR3 is TGTGCCAGCAGCCAAGCGACAGGGAACACTGAAGCTTTCTTT. Its translation is CASSQATGNTEAFF.

The chain carries TRBV11-3 and TRBJ2-2; 10 bases line up with TRBD2. J gave up 5 bases and V 5 bases, and 5 bases lay outside the gene matches. There are 15 residues in the CDR3. CDR1 and CDR2 from the germline V gene are SGHNT and YENEEA. The CDR3 loop is CASSPGTSDTGELFF. In DNA, the CDR3 is TGTGCCAGCAGCCCCGGGACTAGCGATACCGGGGAGCTGTTTTTT.

This clonotype has a handful of counts. V and J are TRBV5-1 and TRBJ2-6; D not certain. The CDR3 contains 15 residues. Trimming pared 1 base from V and 1 base from J, leaving 6 bases between. CDR1 is SGHRS and CDR2 is YFSETQ in the germline V gene. Here the CDR3 reads CASSLLQSGANVLTF. The CDR3 nucleotides read TGCGCCAGCAGCTTGTTACAGTCTGGGGCCAACGTCCTGACTTTC.

V gene TRBV15 combines with J gene TRBJ1-2; no reliable D call. The CDR3 is made up of 14 amino acids. V lost 0 bases to trimming and J lost 3 bases, with 8 bases between them. The germline V gene has CDR1 LNHNV and CDR2 YYDKDF (reference sequence). Written as DNA, the CDR3 is TGTGCCACCAGCAGAGATGCGGGAGACTATGGCTACACCTTC. Translating it yields CATSRDAGDYGYTF.

V is TRBV7-9 and J is TRBJ2-2, with D possibly matching TRBD1 (5 bases). V was clipped by 5 bases and J by 6 bases, with 19 bases between them. Per germline, CDR1 SEHNR and CDR2 FQNEAQ (reference sequence). There are 16 residues in the CDR3. The CDR3 protein is CASSRLWVPRAGELFF. The CDR3 DNA follows: TGTGCCAGCAGCCGGCTTTGGGTGCCCAGGGCCGGGGAGCTGTTTTTT.

This clonotype was counted a few times. The CDR3 spells CSADPPEGDSYNEQFF. The DNA of the CDR3 is TGCAGTGCTGACCCCCCCGAGGGAGATTCCTACAATGAGCAGTTCTTC. The chain uses TRBV20-1 and TRBJ2-1; possibly TRBD2 for D (5 bases). The CDR3 covers 16 residues. The V end lost 5 bases, the J end lost 1 base, and 18 bases lay between the germline ends. Germline CDR1 is DFQATT and CDR2 is SNEGSKA (reference sequence).

The table lists this clonotype with a few counts. V usage is TRBV18 and J usage is TRBJ2-4; 7 nucleotides line up with TRBD2. V shed 2 bases and J 8 bases; nucleotides not matched to a gene: 3. CDR1 and CDR2 (germline): KGHSH, LQKENI. This CDR3 comprises 13 residues. CDR3 sequence (DNA): TGTGCCAGCTCACCAACTGGGGGGGACATTCAGTACTTC. Encoded protein: CASSPTGGDIQYF. The full variable domain, in which reference TRBV18 and TRBJ2-4 provide the parts outside the CDR3, is NAGVMQNPRHLVRRRGQEARLRCSPMKGHSHVYWYRQLPEEGLKFMVYLQKENIIDESGMPKERFSAEFPKEGPSILRIQQVVRGDSAAYFCASSPTGGDIQYFGAGTRLSVL.

This clonotype was detected a few times. CDR3 loop: CASSARQESYEQYF. The CDR3 DNA reads as TGTGCCAGCAGCGCCCGACAGGAATCCTACGAGCAGTACTTC. This rearrangement joins TRBV21-1 to TRBJ2-7; the table names TRBD1, a call not compared with the DNA. TRBV21-1 is a recognized pseudogene. The CDR3 is 14 residues long.

This chain links TRBV11-2 with TRBJ2-1; 8 bases align to TRBD2. In germline, CDR1 is SGHAT, CDR2 FQNNGV. V lost 0 bases, J lost 5 bases, and 9 bases stayed unmatched. This CDR3 is 17 amino acids long. CDR3 amino acids: CASSLDRASSGNNEQFF. CDR3 DNA: TGTGCCAGCAGCTTAGACCGAGCGAGTAGCGGGAACAATGAGCAGTTCTTC.

The CDR3, as DNA: TGTGCCAGCAGCCCCCTTCCAGCGGGGGGGCCTCCAAAGTATTTT. Its translation: CASSPLPAGGPPKYF. The chain employs TRBV16 and TRBJ2-3; 10 positions agree with TRBD2. The CDR3 extends over 15 amino acids. V dropped 4 bases and J dropped 13; count of bases not matched to a gene: 14. Germline assignment: CDR1 KGHSY and CDR2 FQNENV.

J is TRBJ2-7 and V is TRBV7-2; D may be TRBD1 or TRBD2 (5 bases each). The CDR3 sequence is 13 residues long. The germline CDR1 and CDR2 sequences are SGHTA and FQGNSA. Trimming left V 5 bases short and J 7 bases short, with 15 bases between. CDR3 region: CASSLGTRREQYF. CDR3 coding DNA: TGTGCCAGCAGCCTTGGGACCCGCCGGGAGCAGTACTTC.

This chain uses TRBV7-8 with TRBJ2-5, with D perhaps given as TRBD1 or TRBD2 (5 bases each). The V end lost 0 bases, the J end lost 5 bases, and 16 bases lay between the germline ends. The CDR3 length is 16 residues. In germline, CDR1 is SGHVS, CDR2 FQNEAQ. Here the CDR3 DNA reads TGTGCCAGCAGCTTAGCGCTCACCAGGGCGGGCGAGACCCAGTACTTC. Translation: CASSLALTRAGETQYF.

The rearrangement uses TRBV9 and TRBJ2-3; D possibly matches TRBD1 or TRBD2 (6 bases each). The V end was cut by 0 bases, the J end by 2 bases, with 16 bases between. Germline CDR1 and CDR2: SGDLS and YYNGEE. The CDR3 is made up of 17 amino acids. The CDR3 loop reads CASSVVVGGPSTDTQYF. The DNA for the CDR3 is TGTGCCAGCAGCGTAGTTGTCGGGGGCCCATCCACAGATACGCAGTATTTT. The full variable domain, its missing parts supplied by reference TRBV9 and TRBJ2-3, is DSGVTQTPKHLITATGQRVTLRCSPRSGDLSVYWYQQSLDQGLQFLIQYYNGEERAKGNILERFSAQQFPDLHSELNLSSLELGDSALYFCASSVVVGGPSTDTQYFGPGTRLTVL.

This sequence joins TRBV12-5 and TRBJ2-1, with 8 bases aligning to TRBD2. This CDR3 is 16 amino acids long. From germline, CDR1 is LGHNT and CDR2 FRNRAP. Trimming removed 7 bases from V and 0 bases from J; junction bases left unmatched: 8. In DNA form, the CDR3 reads TGTGCTAGTGTACGGCGGGGGGCTAACTCCTACAATGAGCAGTTCTTC. This gives the protein CASVRRGANSYNEQFF.

This clonotype has only a few counts. The chain employs TRBV2 and TRBJ2-1; D is perhaps TRBD2 (6 bases). From germline, CDR1 is SNHLY and CDR2 FYNNEI. The CDR3 covers 15 residues. V shed 6 bases and J shed 0 bases, with 12 bases lying between them. CDR3 nucleotides: TGTGCCAGCAGGGTTAGCGGCGCCTCCTACAATGAGCAGTTCTTC. The encoded protein is CASRVSGASYNEQFF.

This chain joins TRBV29-1 and TRBJ2-7; either TRBD1 or TRBD2 may fit D (5 bases each). V lost 1 base, J lost 3 bases, and 10 bases lay in between. Germline CDR1 and CDR2: SQVTM and ANQGSEA. CDR3 length equals 13 residues. CDR3 bases: TGCAGCGTTGAAGTGGGGGTGTACTACGAGCAGTACTTC. Translating it yields CSVEVGVYYEQYF.

This clonotype has only a few counts. This chain joins TRBV7-9 and TRBJ1-1, with D uncertain. In germline, CDR1 is SEHNR, CDR2 FQNEAQ (reference sequence). V lost 7 bases and J lost 6, with 12 bases in between. The CDR3 covers 12 residues. In nucleotides, the CDR3 is TGTGCCAGCACCAATGCAATACCTGAAGCTTTCTTT. This gives the protein CASTNAIPEAFF. The full variable domain, its missing parts supplied by reference TRBV7-9 and TRBJ1-1, is DTGVSQNPRHKITKRGQNVTFRCDPISEHNRLYWYRQTLGQGPEFLTYFQNEAQLEKSRLLSDRFSAERPKGSFSTLEIQRTEQGDSAMYLCASTNAIPEAFFGQGTRLTVV.

This clonotype turned up a few times. This chain's CDR3 is CASSLGPDRVAGNTIYF. In nucleotides, the CDR3 is TGTGCCAGCAGCTTAGGTCCGGACAGGGTGGCTGGAAACACCATATATTTT. The chain has TRBV7-2 and TRBJ1-3, with 8 bases lining up with TRBD1. From germline, CDR1 is SGHTA and CDR2 FQGNSA. The CDR3 has 17 amino acids. J lost 2 bases, V lost 1 base, and 7 bases had no gene match.